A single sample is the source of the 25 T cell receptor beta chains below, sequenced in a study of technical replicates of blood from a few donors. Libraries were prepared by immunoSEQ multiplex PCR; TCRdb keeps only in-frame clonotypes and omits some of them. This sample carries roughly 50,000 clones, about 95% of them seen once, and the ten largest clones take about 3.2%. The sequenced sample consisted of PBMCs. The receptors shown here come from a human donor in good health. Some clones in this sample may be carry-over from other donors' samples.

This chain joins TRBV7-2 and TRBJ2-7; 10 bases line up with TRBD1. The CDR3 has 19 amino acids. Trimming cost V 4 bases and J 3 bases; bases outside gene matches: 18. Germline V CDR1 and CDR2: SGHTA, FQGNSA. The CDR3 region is CASSSRQGAGRVLDYEQYF. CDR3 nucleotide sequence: TGTGCCAGCAGCTCTAGACAGGGGGCAGGGCGAGTTTTAGACTACGAGCAGTACTTC.

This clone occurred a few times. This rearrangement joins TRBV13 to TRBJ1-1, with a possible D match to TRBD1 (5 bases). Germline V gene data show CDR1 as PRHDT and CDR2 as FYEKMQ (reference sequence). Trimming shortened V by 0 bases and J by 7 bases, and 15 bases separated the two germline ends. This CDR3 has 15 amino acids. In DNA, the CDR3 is TGTGCCAGCAGCTTAGGTTCGGGGGGTCTTCTTGAAGCTTTCTTT. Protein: CASSLGSGGLLEAFF.

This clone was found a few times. The CDR3 DNA follows: TGTGTGCGGGCCCTCGAGGCTTTCTTT. Protein product: CVRALEAFF. V and J are TRBV30 and TRBJ1-1, with D unresolved. The CDR3 totals 9 residues. CDR1 GTSNPN and CDR2 SVGIG come from the germline V gene (reference sequence).

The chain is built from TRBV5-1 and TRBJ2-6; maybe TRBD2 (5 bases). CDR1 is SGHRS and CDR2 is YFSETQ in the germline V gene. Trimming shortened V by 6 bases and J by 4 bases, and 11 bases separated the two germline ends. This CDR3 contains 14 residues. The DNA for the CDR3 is TGCGCCAGCATGCCGGGGTCCGGGGCCAACGTCCTGACTTTC. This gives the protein CASMPGSGANVLTF.

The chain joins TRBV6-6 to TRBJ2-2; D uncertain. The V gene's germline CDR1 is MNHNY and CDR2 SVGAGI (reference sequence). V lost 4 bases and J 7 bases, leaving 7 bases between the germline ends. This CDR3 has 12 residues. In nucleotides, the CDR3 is TGTGCCAGCAGTTTAACTATCGGGGAGCTGTTTTTT. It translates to CASSLTIGELFF.

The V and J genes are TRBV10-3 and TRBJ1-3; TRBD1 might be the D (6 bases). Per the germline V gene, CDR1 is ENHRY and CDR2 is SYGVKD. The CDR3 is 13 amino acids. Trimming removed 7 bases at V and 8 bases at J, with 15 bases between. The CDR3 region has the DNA TGTGCCATCAAGTCCGGGACATCGGACACCATATATTTT. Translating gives CAIKSGTSDTIYF.

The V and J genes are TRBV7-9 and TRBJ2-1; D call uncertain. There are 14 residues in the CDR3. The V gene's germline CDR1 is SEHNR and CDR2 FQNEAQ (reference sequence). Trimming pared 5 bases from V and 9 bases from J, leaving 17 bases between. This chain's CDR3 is CASSPSEAPGEQFF. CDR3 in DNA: TGTGCCAGCAGCCCAAGTGAAGCCCCGGGTGAGCAGTTCTTC. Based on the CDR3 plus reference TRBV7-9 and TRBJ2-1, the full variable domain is DTGVSQNPRHKITKRGQNVTFRCDPISEHNRLYWYRQTLGQGPEFLTYFQNEAQLEKSRLLSDRFSAERPKGSFSTLEIQRTEQGDSAMYLCASSPSEAPGEQFFGPGTRLTVL.

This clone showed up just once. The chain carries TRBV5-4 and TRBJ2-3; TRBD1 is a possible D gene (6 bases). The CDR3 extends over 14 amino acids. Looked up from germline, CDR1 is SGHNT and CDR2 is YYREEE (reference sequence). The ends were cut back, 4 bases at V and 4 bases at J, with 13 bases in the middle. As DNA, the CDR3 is TGTGCCAGCAGCATCGGACAGCAACCAGATACGCAGTATTTT. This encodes CASSIGQQPDTQYF.

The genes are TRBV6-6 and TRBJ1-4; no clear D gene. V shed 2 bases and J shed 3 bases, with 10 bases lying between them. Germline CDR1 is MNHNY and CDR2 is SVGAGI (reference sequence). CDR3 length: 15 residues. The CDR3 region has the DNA TGTGCCAGCAGTTACCTAGGAGTTTCTAATGAAAAACTGTTTTTT. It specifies CASSYLGVSNEKLFF.

The CDR3 protein is CASSEQGSVEPQHF. The CDR3 DNA is TGTGCCAGCAGTGAACAGGGTTCGGTTGAGCCCCAGCATTTT. The J gene is TRBJ1-5, the V gene TRBV27, with D possibly TRBD1 on 6 matching bases. Germline values: CDR1 MNHEY, CDR2 SMNVEV (reference sequence). The germline V and J ends were trimmed by 5 bases and 8 bases, with 16 bases remaining between them. This CDR3 is 14 amino acids long.

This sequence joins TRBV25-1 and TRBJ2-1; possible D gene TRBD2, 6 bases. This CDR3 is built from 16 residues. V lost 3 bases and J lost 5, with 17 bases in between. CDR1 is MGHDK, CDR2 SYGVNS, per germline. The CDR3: CASSDFILATDNEQFF. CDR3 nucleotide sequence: TGTGCCAGCAGTGACTTCATTCTAGCGACCGACAATGAGCAGTTCTTC.

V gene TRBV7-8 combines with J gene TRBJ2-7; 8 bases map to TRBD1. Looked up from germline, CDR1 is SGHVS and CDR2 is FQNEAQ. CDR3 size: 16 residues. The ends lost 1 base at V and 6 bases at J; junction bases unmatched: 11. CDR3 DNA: TGTGCCAGCAGCTTAGGACAGGGGAGCGGATCGCGCGAGCAGTACTTC. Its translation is CASSLGQGSGSREQYF. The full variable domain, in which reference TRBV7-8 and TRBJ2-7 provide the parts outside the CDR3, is GAGVSQSPRYKVAKRGQDVALRCDPISGHVSLFWYQQALGQGPEFLTYFQNEAQLDKSGLPSDRFFAERPEGSVSTLKIQRTQQEDSAVYLCASSLGQGSGSREQYFGPGTRLTVT.

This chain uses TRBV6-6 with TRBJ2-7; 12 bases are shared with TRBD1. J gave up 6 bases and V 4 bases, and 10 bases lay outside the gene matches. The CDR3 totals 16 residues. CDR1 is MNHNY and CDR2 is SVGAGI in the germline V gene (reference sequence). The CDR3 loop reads CASSSTTGTGGSEQYF. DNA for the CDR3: TGTGCCAGCAGTTCCACCACCGGGACAGGGGGCTCCGAGCAGTACTTC.

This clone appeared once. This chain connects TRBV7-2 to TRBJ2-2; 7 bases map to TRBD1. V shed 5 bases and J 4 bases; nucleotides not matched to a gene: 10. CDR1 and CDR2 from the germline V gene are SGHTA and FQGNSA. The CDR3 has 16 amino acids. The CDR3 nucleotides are TGTGCCAGCAGCCCCGACAGGGCCATAGGCACCGGGGAGCTGTTTTTT. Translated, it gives CASSPDRAIGTGELFF.

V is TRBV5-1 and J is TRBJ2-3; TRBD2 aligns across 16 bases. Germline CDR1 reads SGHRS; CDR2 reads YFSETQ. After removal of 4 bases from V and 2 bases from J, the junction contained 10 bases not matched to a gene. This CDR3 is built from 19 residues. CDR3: CASSPEGTSGRGVTDTQYF. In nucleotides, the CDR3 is TGCGCCAGCAGCCCAGAAGGGACTAGCGGGAGGGGAGTCACAGATACGCAGTATTTT.

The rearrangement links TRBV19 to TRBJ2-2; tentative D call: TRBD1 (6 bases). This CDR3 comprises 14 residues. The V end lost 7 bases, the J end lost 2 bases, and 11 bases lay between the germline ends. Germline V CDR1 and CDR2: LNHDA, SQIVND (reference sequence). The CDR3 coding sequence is TGTGCCAGTACCAAGGACAGAAACACCGGGGAGCTGTTTTTT. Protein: CASTKDRNTGELFF.

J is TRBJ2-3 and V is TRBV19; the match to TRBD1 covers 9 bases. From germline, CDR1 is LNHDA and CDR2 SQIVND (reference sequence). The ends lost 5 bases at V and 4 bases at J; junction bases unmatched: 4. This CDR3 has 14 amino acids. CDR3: CASSRGQGPDTQYF. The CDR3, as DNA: TGTGCCAGTAGTCGAGGACAGGGGCCAGATACGCAGTATTTT.

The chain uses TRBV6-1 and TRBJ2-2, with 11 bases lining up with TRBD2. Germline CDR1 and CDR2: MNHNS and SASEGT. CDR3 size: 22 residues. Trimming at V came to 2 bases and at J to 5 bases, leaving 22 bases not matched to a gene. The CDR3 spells CASSERTRGMVAGGFGTGELFF. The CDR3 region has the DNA TGTGCCAGCAGTGAACGGACGAGGGGGATGGTAGCGGGGGGGTTTGGGACCGGGGAGCTGTTTTTT.

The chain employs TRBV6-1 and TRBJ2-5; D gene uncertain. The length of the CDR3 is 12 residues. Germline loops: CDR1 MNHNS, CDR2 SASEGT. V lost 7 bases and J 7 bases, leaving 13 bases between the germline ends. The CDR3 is CASTSDTWTQYF. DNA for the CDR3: TGTGCCAGCACCTCAGACACGTGGACCCAGTACTTC.

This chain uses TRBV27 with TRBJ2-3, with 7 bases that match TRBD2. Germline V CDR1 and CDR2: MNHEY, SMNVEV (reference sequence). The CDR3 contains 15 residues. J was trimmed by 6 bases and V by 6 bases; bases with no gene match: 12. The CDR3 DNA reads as TGTGCCAGCAGCCAGCGGGACCCCCGTGGGGATACGCAGTATTTT. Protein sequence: CASSQRDPRGDTQYF.

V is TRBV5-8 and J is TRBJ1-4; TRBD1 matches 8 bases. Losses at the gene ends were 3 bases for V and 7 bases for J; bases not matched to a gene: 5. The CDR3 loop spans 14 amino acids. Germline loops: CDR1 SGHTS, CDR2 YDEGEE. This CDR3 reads CASSYTGGVEKLFF. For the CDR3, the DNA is TGTGCCAGCAGCTACACAGGGGGAGTTGAAAAACTGTTTTTT.

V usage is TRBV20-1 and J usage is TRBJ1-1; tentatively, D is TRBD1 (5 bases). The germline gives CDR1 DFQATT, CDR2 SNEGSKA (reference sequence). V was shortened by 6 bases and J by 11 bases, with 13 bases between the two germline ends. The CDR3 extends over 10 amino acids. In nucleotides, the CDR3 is TGCAGTGCAGGGAGGGGTTGGGCTTTCTTT. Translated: CSAGRGWAFF.

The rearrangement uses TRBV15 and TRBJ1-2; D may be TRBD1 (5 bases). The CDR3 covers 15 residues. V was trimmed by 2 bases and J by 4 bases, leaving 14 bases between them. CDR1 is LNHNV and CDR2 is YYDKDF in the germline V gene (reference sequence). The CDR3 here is CATSRMAGLSYGYTF. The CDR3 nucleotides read TGTGCCACCAGCAGAATGGCGGGGCTTAGCTATGGCTACACCTTC.

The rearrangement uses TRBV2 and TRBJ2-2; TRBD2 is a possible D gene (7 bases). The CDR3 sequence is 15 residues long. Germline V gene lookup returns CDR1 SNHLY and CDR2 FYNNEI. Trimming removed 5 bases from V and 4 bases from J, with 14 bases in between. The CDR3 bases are TGTGCCAGCAGTCCTTGGAGGGGGGGCACCGGGGAGCTGTTTTTT. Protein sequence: CASSPWRGGTGELFF. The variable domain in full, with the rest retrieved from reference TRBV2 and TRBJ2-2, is EPEVTQTPSHQVTQMGQEVILRCVPISNHLYFYWYRQILGQKVEFLVSFYNNEISEKSEIFDDQFSVERPDGSNFTLKIRSTKLEDSAMYFCASSPWRGGTGELFFGEGSRLTVL.

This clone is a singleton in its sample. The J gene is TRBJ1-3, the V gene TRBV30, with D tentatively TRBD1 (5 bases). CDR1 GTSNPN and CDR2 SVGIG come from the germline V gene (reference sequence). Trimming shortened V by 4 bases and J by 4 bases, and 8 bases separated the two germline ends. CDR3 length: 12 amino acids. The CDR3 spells CAWTGVGNTIYF. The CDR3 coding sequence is TGTGCCTGGACGGGGGTCGGAAACACCATATATTTT.